These 19 T cell receptor beta chains share one sample of origin, sequenced in a study of response to subunit inactivated influenza vaccine. TCRdb passed the RT-PCR reads through MiXCR, listing each CDR3 protein once. Here the sample spans a few hundred thousand distinct CDR3 sequences, approximately 6.9% being singletons. The sample in question was PBMCs from blood, obtained 23 to 25 months after vaccination. These receptors all come from a man between 45 and 75 years old who received an inactivated influenza vaccine.

The table lists this clonotype with a few counts. The chain uses TRBV20-1 and TRBJ2-5; 8 nucleotides agree with TRBD2. Per the germline V gene, CDR1 is DFQATT and CDR2 is SNEGSKA (reference sequence). The CDR3 runs 15 residues. The ends lost 2 bases at V and 2 bases at J; junction bases unmatched: 7. CDR3 coding DNA: TGCAGTGCTAGATCCACAAAGCGGGGGCAAGAGACCCAGTACTTC. Translation gives CSARSTKRGQETQYF.

This clonotype came up a few times. DNA of the CDR3: TGTGCCAGCAGCCCCAAGCGACACACACAAGAGACCCAGTACTTC. Its protein product is CASSPKRHTQETQYF. The chain joins TRBV7-2 to TRBJ2-5; D remains unclear. Germline V gene sequence: CDR1 SGHTA, CDR2 FQGNSA. The length of the CDR3 is 15 residues. Trimming cost V 5 bases and J 2 bases, with 15 bases left between them.

This clonotype was seen a handful of times. The V gene is TRBV6-1, the J gene TRBJ2-2, with TRBD1 matching over 7 bases. This CDR3 spans 15 amino acids. Trimming removed 6 bases from V and 3 bases from J; junction bases left unmatched: 7. The germline CDR1 and CDR2 sequences are MNHNS and SASEGT. CDR3 protein: CASRRQGLDTGELFF. The CDR3 nucleotides read TGTGCCAGCAGGCGACAGGGTTTGGACACCGGGGAGCTGTTTTTT.

The CDR3 DNA reads as TGCAGTGCCAAACAAACGGGGACTAGCTTCTACAATGAGCAGTTCTTC. It specifies CSAKQTGTSFYNEQFF. The genes are TRBV20-1 and TRBJ2-1; 9 bases line up with TRBD2. J lost 3 bases, V lost 6 bases, and 12 bases had no gene match. There are 16 residues in the CDR3. Looked up from germline, CDR1 is DFQATT and CDR2 is SNEGSKA (reference sequence).

Many counts were recorded for this clonotype. V is TRBV9 and J is TRBJ1-1; D is possibly TRBD1 (5 bases). The CDR3 is 13 amino acids. The V gene's germline CDR1 is SGDLS and CDR2 YYNGEE. V gave up 2 bases and J gave up 7 bases, with 12 bases separating them. The CDR3 loop is CASSVGDSFEAFF. The DNA for the CDR3 is TGTGCCAGCAGCGTCGGCGACAGTTTTGAAGCTTTCTTT.

This clonotype was observed a few times. The rearrangement joins TRBV11-2 to TRBJ2-4; possible D gene TRBD2, 5 bases. There are 14 residues in the CDR3. From germline, CDR1 is SGHAT and CDR2 FQNNGV. Between the trimmed V and J ends, which lost 4 bases and 9 bases, there was a span of 16 bases. The CDR3 region is CASSSPAIRGIQYF. CDR3 nucleotide sequence: TGTGCCAGCAGCTCCCCGGCGATCCGGGGCATTCAGTACTTC. Combining the CDR3 with reference TRBV11-2 and TRBJ2-4 gives the whole variable domain EAGVAQSPRYKIIEKRQSVAFWCNPISGHATLYWYQQILGQGPKLLIQFQNNGVVDDSQLPKDRFSAERLKGVDSTLKIQPAKLEDSAVYLCASSSPAIRGIQYFGAGTRLSVL.

The table lists this clonotype with a few counts. The rearrangement links TRBV24-1 to TRBJ2-2, with 8 bases identical to TRBD2. This CDR3 has 16 residues. The germline CDR1 and CDR2 sequences are KGHDR and SFDVKD. V gave up 4 bases and J gave up 0 bases; unmatched junction bases: 3. In nucleotides, the CDR3 is TGTGCCACCAGTGACGCGGGACTAGCGAACACCGGGGAGCTGTTTTTT. This sequence encodes CATSDAGLANTGELFF.

A remark on this clonotype: One junction end disagrees with the germline gene, perhaps due to a read error. V and J are TRBV10-3 and TRBJ2-1, with D hard to call. CDR3 length: 15 residues. Germline loops: CDR1 ENHRY, CDR2 SYGVKD. CDR3 coding DNA: TGTGCCATCAGTGCGAGCCATGGAGTCTACGATGAGCAGTTCTTC. This translates into CAISASHGVYDEQFF.

The table lists this clonotype with many counts. This chain uses TRBV12-3 or TRBV12-4 with TRBJ2-5, with 7 bases aligning to TRBD1. The CDR3 has 13 amino acids. Trimming cost V 8 bases and J 0 bases; bases outside gene matches: 3. CDR3 sequence: CASARGYQETQYF. The CDR3 DNA follows: TGTGCCAGCGCCAGGGGGTACCAAGAGACCCAGTACTTC.

In this sample, this clonotype turned up a few times. The chain has TRBV9 and TRBJ2-1; no firm D call. In germline, CDR1 is SGDLS, CDR2 YYNGEE. The germline V and J ends were trimmed by 2 bases and 2 bases, with 11 bases remaining between them. This CDR3 is 15 amino acids long. In DNA form, the CDR3 reads TGTGCCAGCAGCGTTTGGCCAAGCGCCTACAATGAGCAGTTCTTC. Translating gives CASSVWPSAYNEQFF.

In its sample, this clonotype was seen once. The J gene is TRBJ2-7, the V gene TRBV6-2 or TRBV6-3; 8 positions match TRBD1. Germline CDR1 and CDR2: MNHEY and SVGEGT. The CDR3 is 12 residues long. Losses at the gene ends were 6 bases for V and 11 bases for J; bases not matched to a gene: 9. Here the CDR3 reads CASSTRTGPKYF. The DNA for the CDR3 is TGTGCCAGCAGCACCCGGACAGGGCCGAAGTACTTC.

This clonotype was observed a handful of times. J is TRBJ2-7 and V is TRBV28; D perhaps matches TRBD2 (6 bases). Trimming cost V 6 bases and J 5 bases, with 17 bases left between them. Per germline, CDR1 MDHEN and CDR2 SYDVKM. The CDR3 loop spans 14 amino acids. CDR3 sequence: CASRQGTPDHEQYF. In DNA form, the CDR3 reads TGTGCCAGCAGGCAAGGGACTCCGGACCACGAGCAGTACTTC.

This clonotype was counted at least ten times. This chain uses TRBV3-1 with TRBJ2-1; 9 bases map to TRBD2. Germline loops: CDR1 LGHDT, CDR2 YNNKEL (reference sequence). The CDR3 is 16 amino acids. With 4 bases clipped from V and 2 bases from J, the junction kept 6 bases outside the gene matches. The CDR3 nucleotides are TGTGCCAGCAGCCCCCGAGGCGGGAGGGCCTACAATGAGCAGTTCTTC. Encoded protein: CASSPRGGRAYNEQFF.

This clonotype was seen more than once but under ten times. CDR3 amino acids: CSARGQLYEQYF. Written as DNA, the CDR3 is TGCAGTGCTAGAGGTCAATTATACGAGCAGTACTTC. This rearrangement joins TRBV20-1 to TRBJ2-7, with unresolved D. CDR1 is DFQATT, CDR2 SNEGSKA, per germline (reference sequence). Deletions cut 1 base from V and 4 bases from J, with 8 bases between. CDR3 size: 12 residues.

This clonotype appeared many times. The chain uses TRBV12-3 or TRBV12-4 and TRBJ1-3; D remains ambiguous. Trimming took off 6 bases at V and 4 bases at J, with 7 bases between the two ends. The CDR3 is 12 amino acids. CDR3 sequence (DNA): TGTGCCAGCAGCCCCCGCGGAAACACCATATATTTT. Amino acid sequence: CASSPRGNTIYF.

This clonotype was seen only a few times. The CDR3 sequence is CASSSAPGLAGVNEQFF. The CDR3 region has the DNA TGTGCCAGCAGTTCGGCCCCCGGACTAGCGGGAGTCAATGAGCAGTTCTTC. The rearrangement joins TRBV12-3 or TRBV12-4 to TRBJ2-1; 13 bases map to TRBD2. The V and J ends lost 4 bases and 6 bases, in that order; junction bases with no gene match: 9. The CDR3 length is 17 residues.

This clonotype came up a few times. The chain is built from TRBV6-1 and TRBJ2-2; 7 bases line up with TRBD2. The CDR3 consists of 16 residues. Germline V gene lookup returns CDR1 MNHNS and CDR2 SASEGT. The V and J ends lost 6 bases and 5 bases, in that order; junction bases with no gene match: 12. The DNA for the CDR3 is TGTGCCAGCAGCCCCGTCCCAGCGGGGAGGACCGGGGAGCTGTTTTTT. Translated: CASSPVPAGRTGELFF.

As to this clonotype: The germline gene is not matched at one end of the junction; a read error may be the cause. The chain links TRBV4-3 to TRBJ2-2; D possibly corresponds to TRBD2 (6 bases). Germline lookup yields CDR1 LGHNA and CDR2 YSLEER. The CDR3 contains 14 residues. DNA of the CDR3: TGCGCCCGCAGCCCGGGACTTAACACCGGGGAGCTGTTTTTT. This sequence encodes CARSPGLNTGELFF.

This clonotype was recorded many times. The chain links TRBV4-3 to TRBJ1-4; TRBD1 might be the D (5 bases). The CDR3 loop spans 17 amino acids. Looked up from germline, CDR1 is LGHNA and CDR2 is YSLEER. Trimming stripped 0 bases from V and 8 bases from J, with 19 bases between. The CDR3 DNA sequence: TGCGCCAGCAGCCAAGAGGTAGCTTCAGGGTCAAGGGAAAAACTGTTTTTT. Translating gives CASSQEVASGSREKLFF.